This T cell receptor beta chain is from a study of cytomegalovirus exposure and HLA in healthy donors. Whereas donors were nominally healthy upon sampling, unrecorded immune exposures were probable. Notes on this clone: The antigen is not known.

The PCR had 60 Vbeta and 13 Jbeta primers. Some clones are missing from TCRdb's copy, which holds only in-frame ones; the method was immunoSEQ multiplex PCR. This sample's table reports about 200,000 clones. CDR1 is SGHAT and CDR2 is FQNNGV in the germline V gene. The length of the CDR3 is 13 residues. Trimming stripped 5 bases from V and 1 base from J, with 8 bases between. Study-level points and caveats: The authors reported that TCR beta sequences could predict HLA-A and HLA-B alleles. These predictions were accurate for most subjects in the first cohort.

The clonotype comes from a girl aged 2-10 years in good health and CMV-seropositive. The chain employs TRBV11-2 and TRBJ1-1; no definite D call. Sequencing was performed on PBMCs. The CDR3: CASSPTWNTEAFF. The CDR3 coding sequence is TGTGCCAGCAGCCCCACTTGGAACACTGAAGCTTTCTTT.